This T cell receptor (beta chain) was sequenced for a study of blood T cell repertoires in COVID-19. Study at large: Sites across the United States, Italy and Spain contributed samples from acute and convalescent COVID-19.

V lost 2 bases, J lost 1 base, and 9 bases lay in between. The CDR3 spans 15 residues. From germline, CDR1 is SGHTA and CDR2 FQGNSA. TCRdb's copy holds only in-frame clones and misses some; the assay was immunoSEQ multiplex PCR. This table has tens of thousands of clones, 70% to 80% appearing once. This chain links TRBV7-2 with TRBJ2-1; the D is unclear. Sequences were obtained from peripheral blood. The receptor was derived from a man between 65 and 85 years old with COVID-19, enrolled during active disease. Here the CDR3 reads CASSLNYLSYNEQFF. CDR3 sequence (DNA): TGTGCCAGCAGCTTAAATTACCTATCCTACAATGAGCAGTTCTTC. The full variable domain, completed using reference TRBV7-2 and TRBJ2-1, is GAGVSQSPSNKVTEKGKDVELRCDPISGHTALYWYRQSLGQGLEFLIYFQGNSAPDKSGLPSDRFSAERTGGSVSTLTIQRTQQEDSAVYLCASSLNYLSYNEQFFGPGTRLTVL.